These 20 T cell receptor beta chains were sequenced from one sample in a study of cytomegalovirus exposure and HLA in healthy donors. In the PCR, 60 Vbeta and 13 Jbeta primers were used. The repertoire was sequenced with immunoSEQ multiplex PCR; TCRdb's copy has only in-frame clones and lacks some. The sample records approximately 97,000 clones, roughly 60% being singletons. The sample was PBMCs. The source of these receptors is a human donor in good health.

V and J are TRBV6-5 and TRBJ1-6, with D possibly matching TRBD1 (6 bases). Per germline, CDR1 MNHEY and CDR2 SVGAGI. There are 13 residues in the CDR3. With 8 bases removed from V and 6 bases from J, the gap between germline ends came to 11 bases. CDR3 nucleotide sequence: TGTGCCAGCCTGGGGGGGGCTAATTCACCCCTCCACTTT. This codes for CASLGGANSPLHF.

V and J are TRBV7-6 and TRBJ2-7; TRBD1 aligns across 9 bases. This CDR3 contains 16 residues. The germline V gene encodes CDR1 SGHVS and CDR2 FNYEAQ. Trimming at V came to 5 bases and at J to 3 bases, leaving 11 bases not matched to a gene. In DNA form, the CDR3 reads TGTGCCAGCAGCGTTAGCCAGGACAGGGGAGGCTACGAGCAGTACTTC. Its translation is CASSVSQDRGGYEQYF.

The chain employs TRBV5-8 and TRBJ2-2, with TRBD1 as a possible D gene (6 bases). CDR3 size: 14 residues. The ends were cut back, 4 bases at V and 5 bases at J, with 12 bases in the middle. In germline, CDR1 is SGHTS, CDR2 YDEGEE. In nucleotides, the CDR3 is TGTGCCAGCAGCCCGGACAGACCTACCGGGGAGCTGTTTTTT. Translation: CASSPDRPTGELFF.

This clone was detected only a few times. CDR3 bases: TGTGCCACCCCAGAGGGCCCCACCGGGGAGCTGTTTTTT. This gives the protein CATPEGPTGELFF. This rearrangement joins TRBV6-1 to TRBJ2-2; perhaps TRBD2 as D (5 bases). This CDR3 has 13 amino acids. CDR1 is MNHNS, CDR2 SASEGT, per germline. Trimming cost V 10 bases and J 4 bases, with 13 bases left between them.

The chain combines TRBV30 with TRBJ2-1; 7 nucleotides match TRBD2. CDR1 and CDR2 from the germline V gene are GTSNPN and SVGIG (reference sequence). V lost 7 bases and J lost 0; bases outside the gene matches: 6. The CDR3 has 14 amino acids. CDR3: CALWGGISYNEQFF. CDR3 sequence (DNA): TGTGCCTTATGGGGGGGAATCTCCTACAATGAGCAGTTCTTC.

The rearrangement joins TRBV18 to TRBJ2-5; 10 bases are a match to TRBD1. This CDR3 comprises 17 residues. Germline CDR1 KGHSH, CDR2 LQKENI. V shed 5 bases and J 4 bases; nucleotides not matched to a gene: 13. As DNA, the CDR3 is TGTGCCAGCTCAGCATCCTCTCCGGGACAGGGGTTAGAGACCCAGTACTTC. Amino acid sequence: CASSASSPGQGLETQYF.

This clone was counted a few times. The chain uses TRBV19 and TRBJ1-3; TRBD1 might be the D (5 bases). This CDR3 has 13 residues. V lost 4 bases and J 8 bases, leaving 12 bases between the germline ends. Germline V gives CDR1 LNHDA, CDR2 SQIVND (reference sequence). CDR3 residues: CASSRGLSDTIYF. DNA for the CDR3: TGTGCCAGTAGTAGGGGACTATCGGACACCATATATTTT. The variable domain in full, with the rest retrieved from reference TRBV19 and TRBJ1-3, is DGGITQSPKYLFRKEGQNVTLSCEQNLNHDAMYWYRQDPGQGLRLIYYSQIVNDFQKGDIAEGYSVSREKKESFPLTVTSAQKNPTAFYLCASSRGLSDTIYFGEGSWLTVV.

The genes are TRBV29-1 and TRBJ1-2; weak D call: TRBD1 (6 bases). The CDR3 has 13 residues. Germline V gene lookup returns CDR1 SQVTM and CDR2 ANQGSEA. Trimming pared 5 bases from V and 2 bases from J, leaving 12 bases between. CDR3 nucleotide sequence: TGCAGCGTTCTGGACAGAGGGAACTATGGCTACACCTTC. Its protein is CSVLDRGNYGYTF.

For the CDR3, the DNA is TGTGCCAGTAGTATAGGTAGCGGGAGTTCAGATACGCAGTATTTT. Protein sequence: CASSIGSGSSDTQYF. The chain carries TRBV19 and TRBJ2-3, with 9 nucleotides matching TRBD2. CDR1 is LNHDA, CDR2 SQIVND, per germline (reference sequence). V trimming: 1 base; J trimming: 4 bases; junction bases outside the gene matches: 3. This CDR3 has 15 amino acids.

The rearrangement uses TRBV2 and TRBJ2-5; TRBD1 matches at 7 bases. V shed 2 bases and J 4 bases; nucleotides not matched to a gene: 4. Germline values: CDR1 SNHLY, CDR2 FYNNEI. The CDR3 runs 14 residues. This CDR3 is CASSEMTGRETQYF. In DNA, the CDR3 is TGTGCCAGCAGTGAAATGACAGGGCGAGAGACCCAGTACTTC.

The chain links TRBV10-1 to TRBJ2-1; maybe TRBD2 (5 bases). Trimming took off 1 base at V and 4 bases at J, with 17 bases between the two ends. CDR1 and CDR2 (germline): WNHNN, SYGVQD (reference sequence). The CDR3 has 17 residues. The CDR3 reads CASSEFGLGVGYNEQFF. In DNA form, the CDR3 reads TGCGCCAGCAGTGAGTTCGGTTTGGGAGTGGGTTACAATGAGCAGTTCTTC.

The chain links TRBV29-1 to TRBJ2-3; no clear D. This CDR3 is built from 15 residues. The V end was cut by 5 bases, the J end by 0 bases, with 15 bases between. The V gene's germline CDR1 is SQVTM and CDR2 ANQGSEA. CDR3 region: CSVNGGFISTDTQYF. The CDR3, as DNA: TGCAGCGTTAATGGCGGATTCATAAGCACAGATACGCAGTATTTT.

V and J are TRBV7-2 and TRBJ2-7, with D maybe TRBD1 (5 bases). V lost 11 bases, J lost 0 bases, and 17 bases lay in between. The CDR3 is made up of 14 amino acids. Germline V gene data show CDR1 as SGHTA and CDR2 as FQGNSA. The CDR3 nucleotides read TGTGCCCCCCCGAGAGACAGACACTCCTACGAGCAGTACTTC. As protein: CAPPRDRHSYEQYF.

The chain recombines TRBV28 with TRBJ1-2; 7 bases fit TRBD1. The J segment lost 4 bases and the V segment lost 8 bases, leaving 7 bases of the junction unmatched. Germline lookup yields CDR1 MDHEN and CDR2 SYDVKM. The CDR3 runs to 13 residues. In nucleotides, the CDR3 is TGTGCCAGCCTGCGCAGGGGGGTCTATGGCTACACCTTC. It encodes CASLRRGVYGYTF.

This clone has just a few counts. V is TRBV2 and J is TRBJ2-2; a possible D gene is TRBD1 (5 bases). The length of the CDR3 is 13 residues. CDR1 and CDR2 (germline): SNHLY, FYNNEI. Trimming stripped 8 bases from V and 6 bases from J, with 13 bases between. The CDR3 DNA sequence: TGTGCCAGCGGCCTTCAGGGTGCCGGGGAGCTGTTTTTT. The encoded protein is CASGLQGAGELFF.

The chain uses TRBV28 and TRBJ2-3; 7 bases agree with TRBD2. J was trimmed by 5 bases and V by 7 bases; bases with no gene match: 12. Germline values: CDR1 MDHEN, CDR2 SYDVKM. This CDR3 spans 15 amino acids. CDR3 protein: CASNYLAGQGDTQYF. In DNA form, the CDR3 reads TGTGCCAGCAACTACTTAGCGGGCCAAGGAGATACGCAGTATTTT.

A note on this clone: Other DNA sequences of this sample code for an identical CDR3. This chain uses TRBV28 with TRBJ1-5; 7 bases fit TRBD1. V lost 6 bases to trimming and J lost 1 base; unmatched junction nucleotides: 15. Germline CDR1 reads MDHEN; CDR2 reads SYDVKM. This CDR3 is 18 amino acids long. The chain's CDR3 is CASSSPATGIPSNQPQHF. The CDR3 nucleotides are TGTGCCAGCAGCTCACCGGCGACAGGGATTCCAAGCAATCAGCCCCAGCATTTT.

V is TRBV4-1 and J is TRBJ2-1, with a tentative D call TRBD2 (5 bases). Germline V gene sequence: CDR1 MGHRA, CDR2 YSYEKL. The CDR3 extends over 15 amino acids. Trimming left V 4 bases short and J 0 bases short, with 10 bases between. The CDR3 DNA follows: TGCGCCAGCAGCCGCGCGGGCAGCTCCTACAATGAGCAGTTCTTC. It codes for CASSRAGSSYNEQFF.

This chain joins TRBV6-6 and TRBJ2-7, with D maybe TRBD2 (5 bases). The CDR3 has 14 amino acids. Deletions cut 0 bases from V and 5 bases from J, with 11 bases between. Germline lookup yields CDR1 MNHNY and CDR2 SVGAGI (reference sequence). In nucleotides, the CDR3 is TGTGCCAGCAGTTACTCCCCGGGGAGCCACGAGCAGTACTTC. Amino acid sequence: CASSYSPGSHEQYF.

This rearrangement joins TRBV2 to TRBJ2-7; 8 bases are a match to TRBD1. This CDR3 region has 16 residues. Germline CDR1 SNHLY, CDR2 FYNNEI. The V segment lost 6 bases and the J segment 0 bases; nucleotides outside the gene matches: 10. The chain's CDR3 is CASSHPGQGYSYEQYF. In DNA form, the CDR3 reads TGTGCCAGCAGCCACCCAGGACAGGGCTACTCCTACGAGCAGTACTTC.